A single T cell receptor (beta chain) is shown here with its context. What this receptor recognizes is not known. No qualities accompany the bases; no much larger clone lies one base away. The CDR3 regions of human TCRbeta chains were analyzed by immunosequencing. For the original study's pipeline: TCRs in the repertoires were compared against a reference library of SARS-CoV-2-specific TCRs that had been generated with the MIRA antigen-specificity platform. Breadth meant the fraction of unique TCRs that were SARS-CoV-2-associated, whereas depth meant the fraction of total T cells that were SARS-CoV-2-associated. Using the MIRA data, each spike-specific TCR was mapped to the spike region that the TCR reacts to and placed in a CD4 or CD8 class. Log10-transformed breadth and depth values were compared by one-way ANOVA with Sidak's multiple comparisons tests. Held by TCRdb, this immuneACCESS table contains in-frame sequences only and omits some clones. Under half of the omission traces to an unresolved V gene where checked; the cause of the rest is unknown. The V and J calls and the clone size are those of that table, but D and trimming were determined from the DNA. In all, the sample holds fewer than 140,000 clones, and about 90% of those were seen once. Less than 10% of the sample goes to the ten largest clones.

These data belong to a study of T cell responses to AZD1222 COVID-19 vaccine (dated by TCRdb to the early 2020s). Concerning the study at large: A total of 230 to 250 trial participants underwent TCR sequencing, of whom nearly 210 received two doses of AZD1222 and around 26 received two doses of the MenACWY control vaccine. Trial participants were enrolled by age into subgroups of 18-55, 56-69 and 70-plus years, and around 150, 28 and 57 TCR-sequenced participants, respectively, were included in these subgroups.

Study-wide conclusions, independent of this receptor: Conclusions about previously exposed vaccinees are limited, since just 5 or 6 AZD1222 recipients were seropositive for SARS-CoV-2 at baseline. In the small 56-69-year group, the increase in depth fell short of significance, most likely because of low power. Most participants were white British and females outnumbered males, and the authors suggested that clonal diversity may have been underestimated. Because no day 14 peak-response samples were available, repertoires were characterized only after the peak T cell response. The vaccine-associated CD4 TCRs covered the entire spike protein, and the dominant responses fell in regions 160-218 and 743-854. After two AZD1222 doses, spike-specific TCR breadth and depth were significantly higher than at day 0 and than in MenACWY recipients. Reportedly, close to half of the unique spike-specific TCRs recognized epitopes lying outside the regions that are mutated in the B.1.351 and B.1.1.7 variants.

The sample's time point label is to be understood as: about 28 days (+/-7) after the second vaccine dose. AZD1222 recipients whose second dose came at about 4 weeks and those whose second dose came at about 12 weeks were combined into one group, since spike-specific TCR depth and breadth did not differ between the two schedules. Vaccinee samples came from UK trials COV001 and COV002, including a single-blind randomized controlled phase 2/3 trial of AZD1222 (ChAdOx1 nCoV-19) in healthy adults. For TCRbeta chain sequencing, PBMC samples were collected from trial participants at day 0 and at day 28 after the second dose. V and J are truncated by 5 bases and 7 bases respectively, leaving an intervening sequence of 18 bases. The CDR1 and CDR2 encoded by the germline V gene (reference sequence) are LNHDA and SQIVND. From the cysteine up to the phenylalanine, the CDR3 has a length of 16 residues. The sequence is cut down to CDR3 DNA, 48 bases in frame from base 1.

The chain is assembled from TRBV19 and TRBJ1-6, with the D gene not confidently named. Sequencing used peripheral blood, obtained 28 days after the second AZD1222 dose. The TCR originated in an adult who received the AZD1222 COVID-19 vaccine. The DNA sequence is TGTGCCAGTAGTCTCTCCCGTGCGTCGCAGAATTCACCCCTCCACTTT. This translates into CASSLSRASQNSPLHF.